This entry concerns a single TCR beta chain. The antigen remains undetermined. This sample is drawn from a study of OX40 agonist ivuxolimab in advanced cancers. Overall study context: Eligibility admitted prior anti-PD-1, anti-PD-L1 or anti-CTLA-4 therapy; roughly 40% had some. Study results and caveats: Certain nonresponders likewise exhibited a low normalized T-cell clonal expansion.

Sequenced by immunoSEQ multiplex PCR; TCRdb stores in-frame clones only, minus some. The sample records about 82,000 clones, 86% being singletons. The CDR3 is 13 amino acids. Patients with autoimmune history or systemic immunosuppression were excluded. The chain combines TRBV21-1 with TRBJ1-2; no DNA check was done on the table's D call, TRBD1. TRBV21-1 is shown as a pseudogene. The clonotype was recovered from an adult with an advanced solid tumor such as melanoma, head and neck, liver or kidney cancer. The sample here was CD4+ or CD8+ T cells sorted from blood, taken in a trial of the OX40 agonist ivuxolimab. Written as DNA, the CDR3 is TGTGCCAGCCCGGGACAGAGAGACTATGGCTACACCTTC. Translated, it gives CASPGQRDYGYTF.